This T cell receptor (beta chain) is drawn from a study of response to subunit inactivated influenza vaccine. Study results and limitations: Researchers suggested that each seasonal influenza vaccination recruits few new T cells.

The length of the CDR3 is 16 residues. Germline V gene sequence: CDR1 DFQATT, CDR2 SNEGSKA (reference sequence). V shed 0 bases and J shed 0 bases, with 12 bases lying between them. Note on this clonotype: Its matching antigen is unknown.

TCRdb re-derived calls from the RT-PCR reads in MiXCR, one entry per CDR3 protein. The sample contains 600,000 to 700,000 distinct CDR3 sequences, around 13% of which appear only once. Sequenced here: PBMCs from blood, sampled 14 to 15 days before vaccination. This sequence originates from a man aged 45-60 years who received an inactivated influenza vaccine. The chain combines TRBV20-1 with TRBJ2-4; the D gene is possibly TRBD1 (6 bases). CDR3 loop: CSARDTQGSAKNIQYF. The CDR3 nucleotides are TGCAGTGCTAGAGACACGCAGGGGTCAGCCAAAAACATTCAGTACTTC.